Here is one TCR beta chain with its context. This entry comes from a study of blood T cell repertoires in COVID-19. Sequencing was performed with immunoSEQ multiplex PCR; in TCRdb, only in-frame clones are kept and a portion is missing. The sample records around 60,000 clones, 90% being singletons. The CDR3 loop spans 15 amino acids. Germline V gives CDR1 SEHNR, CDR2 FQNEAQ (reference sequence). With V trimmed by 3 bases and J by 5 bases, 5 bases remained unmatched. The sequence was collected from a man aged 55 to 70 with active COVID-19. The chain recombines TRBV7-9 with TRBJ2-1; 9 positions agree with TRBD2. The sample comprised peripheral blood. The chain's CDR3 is CASSLSASGNNEQFF. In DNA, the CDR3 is TGTGCCAGCAGCTTGTCCGCTAGCGGGAACAATGAGCAGTTCTTC.